A single sample gave rise to the 10 T cell receptor beta chains below, sequenced in a study of regulatory T cells in long-lasting Graves disease. Time point indicated: newly diagnosed GD, antithyroid drugs for less than 3 months. Extracted RNA from PBMCs served as the source of the TCR library. Through Arm-PCR of CDR3 regions and iRepertoire HTBI primers, TCR beta libraries were built. TCRdb used MiXCR to reprocess the multiplex PCR reads, holding one entry per CDR3 protein. The table records 350,000 to 550,000 distinct CDR3 sequences, 14% to 15% of them present only once. This same sample was also taken into another study, of T cells in Graves' hyperthyroidism and ophthalmopathy.

The sample was peripheral blood mononuclear cells (PBMCs), taken at new diagnosis, from a patient treated with antithyroid drugs. The receptor source for this set is a woman aged 25-40 years with Graves disease.

The chain has TRBV19 and TRBJ2-7, with 9 bases lining up with TRBD1. V shed 3 bases and J 4 bases; nucleotides not matched to a gene: 4. This CDR3 is 14 amino acids long. Germline assignment: CDR1 LNHDA and CDR2 SQIVND (reference sequence). The CDR3 loop reads CASSIAGTGYEQYF. The CDR3 DNA is TGTGCCAGTAGTATCGCCGGGACAGGGTACGAGCAGTACTTC.

CDR3 in amino acids: CASSYSGRRNQPQHF. The CDR3 coding sequence is TGTGCCAGCAGTTACTCGGGCAGGAGGAATCAGCCCCAGCATTTT. The chain employs TRBV6-2 or TRBV6-3 and TRBJ1-5; no definite D call. V shed 0 bases and J shed 4 bases, with 10 bases lying between them. The CDR3 runs to 15 residues. Germline CDR1 reads MNHEY; CDR2 reads SVGEGT.

This clonotype has at least ten counts. The chain joins TRBV3-1 to TRBJ2-1, with unresolved D. The CDR3 is 13 amino acids. V lost 1 base, J lost 12 bases, and 13 bases lay in between. Germline lookup yields CDR1 LGHDT and CDR2 YNNKEL (reference sequence). DNA for the CDR3: TGTGCCAGCAGCCAAGGGACCGCTCTAGGGCAGTTCTTC. Residues: CASSQGTALGQFF.

This clonotype was found a few times. A read error may account for a junction end that differs from germline. The rearrangement joins TRBV18 to TRBJ2-5; D ambiguous. CDR3 length equals 12 residues. Germline CDR1 and CDR2: KGHSH and LQKENI. The CDR3 here is CACSPAQETQYF. The DNA for the CDR3 is TGTGCCTGCTCACCAGCGCAAGAGACCCAGTACTTC.

The gene calls are TRBV29-1 and TRBJ2-1; 10 bases map to TRBD2. CDR1 and CDR2 from the germline V gene are SQVTM and ANQGSEA. J gave up 7 bases and V 0 bases, and 21 bases lay outside the gene matches. The CDR3 runs 20 residues. CDR3 residues: CSVEELREGHDLAGANEQFF. CDR3 DNA sequence: TGCAGCGTTGAAGAGCTCCGAGAAGGGCATGACCTAGCGGGAGCTAATGAGCAGTTCTTC.

This clonotype was picked up many times. This sequence joins TRBV12-3 or TRBV12-4 and TRBJ2-7; perhaps D is TRBD1 or TRBD2 (5 bases each). Trimming cost V 5 bases and J 1 base, with 15 bases left between them. The CDR3 totals 15 residues. This CDR3 reads CASSPYRTGSYEQYF. The CDR3, as DNA: TGTGCCAGCAGTCCCTACAGGACTGGATCCTACGAGCAGTACTTC.

In its sample, this clonotype was seen many times. V is TRBV9 and J is TRBJ1-1; D is unclear. CDR1 and CDR2 from the germline V gene are SGDLS and YYNGEE. The V and J ends lost 0 bases and 4 bases respectively, with 7 bases between them. CDR3 size: 13 residues. The chain's CDR3 is CASSVAGSTEAFF. The CDR3 bases are TGTGCCAGCAGCGTAGCAGGTTCCACTGAAGCTTTCTTT.

The CDR3 DNA is TGTGCCAGCAGTTACTCGATAAGTCCCGCTCAGCCCCAGCATTTT. Amino acid sequence: CASSYSISPAQPQHF. This chain uses TRBV6-6 with TRBJ1-5; D call uncertain. The CDR3 is made up of 15 amino acids. V lost 0 bases, J lost 6 bases, and 12 bases lay in between. Germline assignment: CDR1 MNHNY and CDR2 SVGAGI (reference sequence).

This clonotype was seen repeatedly, ten times or more. The chain joins TRBV3-1 to TRBJ1-2, with TRBD1 identical over 8 bases. Losses at the gene ends were 5 bases for V and 4 bases for J; bases not matched to a gene: 6. The CDR3 is 14 amino acids. Germline assignment: CDR1 LGHDT and CDR2 YNNKEL (reference sequence). CDR3 DNA sequence: TGTGCCAGCAGCGACCAGGGGGCGTCCTATGGCTACACCTTC. Its protein is CASSDQGASYGYTF.

Comment on this clonotype: This may arise from a read error, as a much more abundant clone is one base away. The chain links TRBV27 to TRBJ1-2, with D perhaps TRBD1 (6 bases). The ends were cut back, 11 bases at V and 8 bases at J, with 27 bases in the middle. The germline gives CDR1 MNHEY, CDR2 SMNVEV (reference sequence). The CDR3 covers 15 residues. CDR3 protein: CASGQGRLLSRGYTF. CDR3 DNA: TGTGCCTCCGGGCAGGGGCGCCTGCTAAGTAGGGGCTACACCTTC.